The 3 T cell receptor beta chains presented below share a single source sample, sequenced in a study of early T cells in non-severe SARS-CoV-2 infection. A single record per CDR3 protein comes from TCRdb applying MiXCR to the 5' RACE reads. The sample lists tens of thousands of distinct CDR3 sequences; around 13% were seen once. Sequenced input: whole blood. The receptor source for this set is an adult who was a healthcare worker with PCR-confirmed SARS-CoV-2 infection or an uninfected control (not recorded which).

Concerning this clonotype: A much larger clone lies a single base off, so this may be a read error. This chain links TRBV4-1 with TRBJ2-2, with 7 bases fitting TRBD1. CDR1 is MGHRA and CDR2 is YSYEKL in the germline V gene. This CDR3 contains 18 residues. V was pared by 3 bases and J by 2 bases, with 12 bases of the junction left unmatched. CDR3 DNA sequence: TGCGCCAGCAGCCACGACCGAACGGGACAGTCAAACACCGGGGAGCTGTTTTTT. The encoded protein is CASSHDRTGQSNTGELFF.

This clonotype was found a few times. The V call is TRBV18, the J call TRBJ2-2, with D perhaps TRBD1 (5 bases). The length of the CDR3 is 14 residues. CDR1 and CDR2 (germline): KGHSH, LQKENI. The germline V and J ends were trimmed by 6 bases and 2 bases, with 10 bases remaining between them. The CDR3 DNA is TGTGCCAGCTCTCCTCAGGGAAACACCGGGGAGCTGTTTTTT. It yields the protein CASSPQGNTGELFF.

The chain combines TRBV18 with TRBJ2-1; D may be TRBD2 (5 bases). The V gene lost 2 bases and the J gene lost 0 bases, with 14 bases spanning the gap. This CDR3 is 17 amino acids long. Looked up from germline, CDR1 is KGHSH and CDR2 is LQKENI. The CDR3 DNA is TGTGCCAGCTCACCATATATAGCGCGGACCTCCTACAATGAGCAGTTCTTC. Its protein product is CASSPYIARTSYNEQFF.